This T cell receptor beta chain was sequenced during a study of blood T cell repertoires in COVID-19. Overall study context: Samples representing acute and convalescent COVID-19 were sourced from the United States, Italy and Spain. PBMCs, B-cell-depleted T cells, or T cells provided the cDNA or gDNA that made up the material.

The CDR3 covers 15 residues. With V trimmed by 2 bases and J by 2 bases, 4 bases remained unmatched. Germline V lookup: CDR1 KGHSH, CDR2 LQKENI. Original processing methods: Reference gene primer amplification gave estimated nucleated cell counts. Sequencing used immunoSEQ multiplex PCR; TCRdb keeps in-frame clones, though not all of them. The V and J calls and the clone size are those of that table, but D and trimming were determined from the DNA. The profile shows approximately 31,000 clones, 65% to 90% of them singletons. The V call is TRBV18, the J call TRBJ2-7; 9 bases match TRBD2. This clonotype was obtained from a woman of 80 years or more with active or convalescent COVID-19. The sequenced sample consisted of peripheral blood. DNA for the CDR3: TGTGCCAGCTCACCAATAGCGGGGGCGACCTACGAGCAGTACTTC. This sequence encodes CASSPIAGATYEQYF.